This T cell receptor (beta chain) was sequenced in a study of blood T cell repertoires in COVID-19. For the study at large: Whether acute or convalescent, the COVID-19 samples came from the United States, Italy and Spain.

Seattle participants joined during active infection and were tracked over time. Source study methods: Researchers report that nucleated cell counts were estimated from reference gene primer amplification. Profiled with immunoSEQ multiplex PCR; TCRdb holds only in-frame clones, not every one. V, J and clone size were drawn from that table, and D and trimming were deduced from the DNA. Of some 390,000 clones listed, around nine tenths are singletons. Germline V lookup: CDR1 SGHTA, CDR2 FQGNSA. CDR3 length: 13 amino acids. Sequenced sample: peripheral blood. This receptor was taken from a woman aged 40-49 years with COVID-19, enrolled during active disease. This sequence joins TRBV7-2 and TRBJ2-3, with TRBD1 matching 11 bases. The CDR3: CATSGQGASTQYF. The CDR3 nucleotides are TGTGCGACCTCAGGACAGGGGGCCTCTACGCAGTATTTT.